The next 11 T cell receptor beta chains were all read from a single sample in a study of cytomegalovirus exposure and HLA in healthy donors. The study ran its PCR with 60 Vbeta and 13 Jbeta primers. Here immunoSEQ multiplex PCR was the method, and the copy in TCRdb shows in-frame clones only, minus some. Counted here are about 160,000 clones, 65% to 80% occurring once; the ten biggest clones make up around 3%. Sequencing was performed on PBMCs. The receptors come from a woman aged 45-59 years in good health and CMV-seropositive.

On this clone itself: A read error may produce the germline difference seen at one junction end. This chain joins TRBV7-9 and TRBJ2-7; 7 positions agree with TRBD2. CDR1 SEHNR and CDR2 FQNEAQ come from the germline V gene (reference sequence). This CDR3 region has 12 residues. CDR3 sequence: CSSSSMGGTVYF. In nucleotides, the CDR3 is TGTTCCAGCAGCTCAATGGGGGGGACGGTTTACTTC.

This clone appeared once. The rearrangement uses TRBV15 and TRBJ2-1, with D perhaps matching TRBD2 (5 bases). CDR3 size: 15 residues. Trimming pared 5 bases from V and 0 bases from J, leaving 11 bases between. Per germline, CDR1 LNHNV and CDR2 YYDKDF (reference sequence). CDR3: CATSEELGSYNEQFF. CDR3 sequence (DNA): TGTGCCACCAGCGAGGAACTAGGCTCCTACAATGAGCAGTTCTTC.

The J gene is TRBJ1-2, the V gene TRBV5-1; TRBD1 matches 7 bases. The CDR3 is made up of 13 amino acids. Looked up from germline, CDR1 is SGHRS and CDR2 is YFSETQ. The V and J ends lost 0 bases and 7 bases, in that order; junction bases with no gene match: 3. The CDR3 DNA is TGCGCCAGCAGCTTGGGACAGGGCAGTGGCTACACCTTC. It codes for CASSLGQGSGYTF.

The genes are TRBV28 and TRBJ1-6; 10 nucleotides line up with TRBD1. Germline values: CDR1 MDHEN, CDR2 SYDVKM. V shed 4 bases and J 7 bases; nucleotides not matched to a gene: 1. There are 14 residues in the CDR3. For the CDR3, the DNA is TGTGCCAGCAGTTCGGGACAGGGGAATTCACCCCTCCACTTT. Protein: CASSSGQGNSPLHF.

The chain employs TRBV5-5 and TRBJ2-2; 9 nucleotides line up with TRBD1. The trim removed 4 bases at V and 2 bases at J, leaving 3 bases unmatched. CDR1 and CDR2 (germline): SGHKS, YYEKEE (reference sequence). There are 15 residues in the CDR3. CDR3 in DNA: TGTGCCAGCAGCCTACAGGGGGCAAACACCGGGGAGCTGTTTTTT. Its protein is CASSLQGANTGELFF.

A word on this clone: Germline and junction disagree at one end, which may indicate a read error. The CDR3 region has the DNA TGTTCCAGCAGCTTTGGGGGAGGGAATCAGCCCCAGCATTTT. This codes for CSSSFGGGNQPQHF. V usage is TRBV7-9 and J usage is TRBJ1-5; tentative D call: TRBD1 (5 bases). Germline V gene data show CDR1 as SEHNR and CDR2 as FQNEAQ (reference sequence). This CDR3 is built from 14 residues.

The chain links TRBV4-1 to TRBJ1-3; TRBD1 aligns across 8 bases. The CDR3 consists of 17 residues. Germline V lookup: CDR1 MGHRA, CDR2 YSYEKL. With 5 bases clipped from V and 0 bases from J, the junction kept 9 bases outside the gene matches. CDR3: CASSSSGTGTSGNTIYF. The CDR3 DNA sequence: TGCGCCAGCAGCTCCTCCGGGACAGGAACCTCTGGAAACACCATATATTTT.

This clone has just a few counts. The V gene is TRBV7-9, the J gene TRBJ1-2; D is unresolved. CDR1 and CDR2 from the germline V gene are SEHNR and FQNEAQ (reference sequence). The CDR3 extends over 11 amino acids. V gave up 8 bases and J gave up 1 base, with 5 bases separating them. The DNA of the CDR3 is TGTGCCAGCCGGTTTAACTATGGCTACACCTTC. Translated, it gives CASRFNYGYTF.

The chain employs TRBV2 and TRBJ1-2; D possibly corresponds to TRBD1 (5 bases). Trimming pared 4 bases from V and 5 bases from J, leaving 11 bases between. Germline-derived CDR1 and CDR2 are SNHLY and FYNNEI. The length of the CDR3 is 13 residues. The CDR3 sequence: CASSGGLAYGYTF. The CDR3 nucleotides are TGTGCCAGCAGTGGGGGCCTTGCGTATGGCTACACCTTC.

The CDR3 spells CASSARQAPPYEQYF. The CDR3, as DNA: TGTGCCAGCAGCGCCCGACAGGCACCCCCCTACGAGCAGTACTTC. J is TRBJ2-7 and V is TRBV9; tentatively, D is TRBD1 (6 bases). Germline V CDR1 and CDR2: SGDLS, YYNGEE. This CDR3 is built from 15 residues. V was cut by 3 bases and J by 2 bases, with 15 bases left in between.

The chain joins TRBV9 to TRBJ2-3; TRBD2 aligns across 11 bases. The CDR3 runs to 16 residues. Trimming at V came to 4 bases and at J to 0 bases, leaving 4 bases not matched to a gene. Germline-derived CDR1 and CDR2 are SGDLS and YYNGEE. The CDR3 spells CASSPWTSGSTDTQYF. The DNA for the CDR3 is TGTGCCAGCAGCCCTTGGACTAGCGGGAGCACAGATACGCAGTATTTT.